This T cell receptor (beta chain) came from a study of T-cell memory formation after mild COVID-19. Overall study context: Largely donor-specific sequence clusters came from two donors.

The CDR3 loop spans 14 amino acids. CDR1 and CDR2 from the germline V gene are SEHNR and FQNEAQ (reference sequence). Trimming pared 3 bases from V and 5 bases from J, leaving 12 bases between. One entry per CDR3 protein results from TCRdb running MiXCR on the 5' RACE reads. This table holds approximately 410,000 distinct CDR3 sequences, less than 25% found once. The receptor was derived from an adult woman who had mild COVID-19 (a few samples of this study predate the infection). Cell type and time point are not known. The chain recombines TRBV7-9 with TRBJ2-3, with D perhaps TRBD2 (5 bases). Specimen: PBMCs or a T cell subset sorted from them (not recorded which). CDR3 loop: CASSFRGWGDTQYF. Written as DNA, the CDR3 is TGTGCCAGCAGCTTTCGAGGGTGGGGAGATACGCAGTATTTT.